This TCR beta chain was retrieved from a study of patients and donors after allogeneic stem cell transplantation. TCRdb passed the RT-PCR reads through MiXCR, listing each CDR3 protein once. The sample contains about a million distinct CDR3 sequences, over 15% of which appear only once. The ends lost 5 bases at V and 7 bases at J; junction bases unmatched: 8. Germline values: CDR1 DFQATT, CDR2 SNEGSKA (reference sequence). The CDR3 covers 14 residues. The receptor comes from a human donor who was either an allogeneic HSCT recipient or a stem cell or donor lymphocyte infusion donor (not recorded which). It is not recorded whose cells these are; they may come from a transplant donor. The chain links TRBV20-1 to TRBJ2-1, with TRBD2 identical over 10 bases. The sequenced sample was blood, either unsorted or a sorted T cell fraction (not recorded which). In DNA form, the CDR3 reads TGCAGTGCTCCCGGGACTAGCGCTCAAAATGAGCAGTTCTTC. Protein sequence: CSAPGTSAQNEQFF.